A selection of T cell receptor beta chains follows, all from one sample in a study of blood T cells in healthy people across ages. A single record per CDR3 protein comes from TCRdb applying MiXCR to the 5' RACE reads. The table has roughly 700,000 distinct CDR3 sequences, more than 40% seen once. The sample consisted of blood. Receptors originate from an older woman in good health. Both conserved end residues are part of each CDR3. Each record gives: J gene, V gene, D gene, clone size, CDR3 protein, CDR3 DNA. The D gene is left open where the match is weak. Clone size, where shown, is once, few, many, or a class for clones that have expanded.

>TRBJ1-6|TRBV9|-|few
CASSDSRGGAGFNSPLHF
TGTGCCAGCAGCGACTCCAGGGGCGGGGCGGGTTTTAATTCACCCCTCCACTTT
>TRBJ2-3|TRBV7-2|-|-
CASTSPTPAVRTQYF
TGTGCCAGCACTTCTCCGACCCCGGCAGTTCGTACGCAGTATTTT
>TRBJ1-5|TRBV4-1|TRBD1|-
CASSQDSGTVSYSNQPQHF
TGCGCCAGCAGCCAAGATTCAGGGACAGTTAGTTATAGCAATCAGCCCCAGCATTTT
>TRBJ2-1|TRBV7-2|TRBD2|few
CASSFEASGRSEQFF
TGTGCCAGCAGCTTTGAGGCTAGCGGGAGAAGTGAGCAGTTCTTC
>TRBJ2-7|TRBV7-2|TRBD1|few
CASSRRDRRFYEQYF
TGTGCCAGCAGCCGCCGGGACAGGCGCTTCTACGAGCAGTACTTC
>TRBJ2-3|TRBV20-1|-|-
CSARDSSTDTQYF
TGCAGTGCTAGAGACTCTAGCACAGATACGCAGTATTTT
>TRBJ2-7|TRBV12-3/TRBV12-4|-|-
CASSLVHWSSYEQYF
TGTGCCAGCAGTTTAGTCCACTGGAGCTCCTACGAGCAGTACTTC
>TRBJ2-7|TRBV10-3|-|many
CAISEAAELTYEQYF
TGTGCCATCAGCGAGGCGGCAGAGCTGACCTACGAGCAGTACTTC
>TRBJ2-7|TRBV6-5|TRBD1|few
CASSYANRGYEQYF
TGTGCCAGCAGTTACGCGAACAGGGGATACGAGCAGTACTTC
>TRBJ2-3|TRBV27|TRBD2|-
CASNPTTSGRAKDTQYF
TGTGCCAGCAACCCCACAACTAGCGGGAGGGCGAAGGATACGCAGTATTTT
>TRBJ1-4|TRBV28|-|few
CASSLSVKLFF
TGTGCCAGCAGTTTGTCGGTAAAACTGTTTTTT
>TRBJ2-1|TRBV29-1|TRBD2|few
CSVPTTSGEQFF
TGCAGCGTCCCCACCACTAGCGGAGAGCAGTTCTTC
>TRBJ2-7|TRBV21-1|-|-
CASSNLKTGLSYEQYF
TGTGCCAGCAGCAACCTAAAAACCGGACTGTCCTACGAGCAGTACTTC
>TRBJ2-7|TRBV28|-|-
CASSLSRAVIYEQYF
TGTGCCAGCAGTTTATCCCGGGCAGTGATCTACGAGCAGTACTTC
>TRBJ2-5|TRBV3-1|TRBD2|-
CASSQWAGVSQETQYF
TGTGCCAGCAGCCAATGGGCGGGAGTTAGCCAAGAGACCCAGTACTTC
>TRBJ2-1|TRBV24-1|-|-
CATSDSTRWRPSSYNEQFF
TGTGCCACCAGTGATTCCACCAGGTGGAGACCCAGCTCCTACAATGAGCAGTTCTTC
>TRBJ2-4|TRBV7-8|-|once
CASSLAASTRDEQYF
TGTGCCAGCAGCTTAGCAGCGTCCACTAGGGATGAGCAGTACTTC
>TRBJ2-3|TRBV29-1|TRBD2|-
CSVEHVAGNTDTQYF
TGCAGCGTTGAGCACGTAGCGGGAAACACAGATACGCAGTATTTT
>TRBJ2-3|TRBV29-1|-|-
CSVEGPKTNTQYF
TGCAGCGTTGAAGGTCCAAAGACAAATACGCAGTATTTT
>TRBJ2-5|TRBV20-1|TRBD2|once
CSASTSAALYNEQYF
TGCAGTGCTTCTACTAGCGCTGCCCTTTACAATGAGCAGTACTTC
>TRBJ2-3|TRBV7-2|-|few
CASSLAPTVQGTQYF
TGTGCCAGCAGCTTAGCCCCCACGGTCCAGGGTACGCAGTATTTT
>TRBJ1-1|TRBV11-3|-|-
CASSVTANTEAFF
TGTGCCAGCAGCGTTACAGCGAACACTGAAGCTTTCTTT
>TRBJ1-2|TRBV7-2|TRBD1|few
CASSSQQGYYGYTF
TGTGCCAGCAGCTCCCAACAGGGGTACTATGGCTACACCTTC
>TRBJ1-5|TRBV7-2|-|many
CASSLGEGQPQHF
TGTGCCAGCAGCTTGGGGGAAGGTCAGCCCCAGCATTTT
>TRBJ2-3|TRBV7-2|-|-
CASSPDRFGDTQYF
TGTGCCAGCAGCCCAGACAGGTTCGGAGATACGCAGTATTTT
>TRBJ2-2|TRBV5-1|-|-
CASTTGASGELFF
TGCGCCAGCACTACGGGAGCTTCCGGGGAGCTGTTTTTT
>TRBJ1-2|TRBV7-9|-|-
CASSLSGSYGYTF
TGTGCCAGCAGCTTATCCGGGAGCTATGGCTACACCTTC
>TRBJ2-3|TRBV7-2|TRBD2|few
CASSLGAGEGDTQYF
TGTGCCAGCAGCTTAGGGGCGGGAGAAGGGGATACGCAGTATTTT
>TRBJ2-4|TRBV11-2|-|-
CASSLGRGGDNIQYF
TGTGCCAGCAGCTTAGGCCGGGGTGGAGATAACATTCAGTACTTC
>TRBJ2-1|TRBV3-1|-|-
CASSQGHRVTFF
TGTGCCAGCAGCCAAGGGCACAGGGTCACGTTCTTC
>TRBJ2-3|TRBV25-1|-|-
CASSQGVLDTQYF
TGTGCCAGTAGTCAAGGGGTTTTGGATACGCAGTATTTT
>TRBJ2-1|TRBV28|-|few
CASSIPGQAYNEQFF
TGTGCCAGCAGCATACCGGGACAAGCCTACAATGAGCAGTTCTTC
>TRBJ2-3|TRBV4-3|TRBD2|once
CASSQDPAGARDTQYF
TGCGCCAGCAGCCAAGACCCAGCGGGAGCCCGAGATACGCAGTATTTT
>TRBJ2-5|TRBV20-1|TRBD2|-
CSAERGRTNSGTRQETQYF
TGCAGTGCTGAAAGGGGCAGGACCAATTCCGGGACTAGGCAAGAGACCCAGTACTTC
>TRBJ2-7|TRBV5-1|-|-
CASSRDINRVGEQYF
TGCGCCAGCAGCCGCGATATAAACAGGGTCGGCGAGCAGTACTTC
>TRBJ1-2|TRBV29-1|TRBD1|few
CSVEDPRGPNYGYTF
TGCAGCGTTGAAGACCCAAGGGGGCCGAACTATGGCTACACCTTC
>TRBJ2-7|TRBV29-1|-|few
CSVARGNEQYF
TGCAGCGTTGCCAGGGGAAACGAGCAGTACTTC
>TRBJ1-4|TRBV7-2|TRBD1|-
CASSFDRAARKLFF
TGTGCCAGCAGCTTCGACAGGGCGGCGAGAAAACTGTTTTTT
>TRBJ2-3|TRBV7-2|-|-
CASSLYGRRTDTQYF
TGTGCCAGCAGCTTATATGGCCGGCGGACAGATACGCAGTATTTT
>TRBJ2-7|TRBV5-1|TRBD2|few
CASSTGTSGGYEQYF
TGCGCCAGCAGCACCGGGACTAGCGGGGGCTACGAGCAGTACTTC
>TRBJ2-2|TRBV29-1|-|few
CSAGQVDTGELFF
TGCAGCGCTGGTCAGGTCGACACCGGGGAGCTGTTTTTT
>TRBJ2-7|TRBV13|TRBD1|-
CASRYTGGYEQYF
TGTGCCAGCAGGTATACAGGGGGCTACGAGCAGTACTTC
>TRBJ2-2|TRBV9|-|-
CASSVSGNTGELFF
TGTGCCAGCAGCGTAAGCGGGAACACCGGGGAGCTGTTTTTT